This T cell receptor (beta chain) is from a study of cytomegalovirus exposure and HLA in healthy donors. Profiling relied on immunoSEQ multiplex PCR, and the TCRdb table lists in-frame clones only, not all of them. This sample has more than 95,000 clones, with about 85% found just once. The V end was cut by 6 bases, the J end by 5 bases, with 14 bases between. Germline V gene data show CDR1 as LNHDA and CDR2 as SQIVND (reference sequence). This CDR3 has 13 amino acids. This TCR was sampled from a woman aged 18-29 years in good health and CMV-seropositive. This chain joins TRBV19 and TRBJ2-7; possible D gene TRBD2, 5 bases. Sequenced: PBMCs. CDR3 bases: TGTGCCAGTAGGGACTTCCCGGGCCACGAGCAGTACTTC. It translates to CASRDFPGHEQYF.